The 32 T cell receptor beta chains below come from one sample, sequenced in a study of blood T cells in healthy people across ages. Alongside a J-beta primer mix, a sample-barcoded 5' primer served in a second PCR lasting about 7 to 12 cycles. TCRdb reanalysed the 5' RACE reads using MiXCR and keeps one entry per CDR3 protein. The sample lists about 830,000 distinct CDR3 sequences; around 62% were seen once. Sequencing was performed on blood. The receptors were sampled from a man aged 30 to 39 in good health.

The chain carries TRBV12-3 or TRBV12-4 and TRBJ2-1; 8 bases map to TRBD2. The V and J ends lost 7 bases and 0 bases, in that order; junction bases with no gene match: 8. CDR3 length: 16 residues. The CDR3 coding sequence is TGTGCCAGCACTCCAGCGGGGGCTAGCTCCTACAATGAGCAGTTCTTC. The encoded protein is CASTPAGASSYNEQFF.

CDR3 residues: CASTLPLPEQYF. CDR3 in DNA: TGTGCCAGCACCCTACCTCTTCCGGAGCAGTACTTC. The chain uses TRBV3-1 and TRBJ2-7, with unresolved D. The CDR3 consists of 12 residues. Looked up from germline, CDR1 is LGHDT and CDR2 is YNNKEL (reference sequence). V gave up 7 bases and J gave up 7 bases, with 14 bases separating them.

This clonotype appeared a few times. The chain is built from TRBV4-2 and TRBJ2-7; D is undetermined. Deletions cut 0 bases from V and 0 bases from J, with 9 bases between. The CDR3 covers 15 residues. Germline V gene data show CDR1 as LGHNA and CDR2 as YNFKEQ. CDR3 residues: CASSQEREISYEQYF. The CDR3 DNA is TGTGCCAGCAGCCAAGAGCGAGAGATCTCCTACGAGCAGTACTTC.

The chain has TRBV2 and TRBJ2-1; 9 bases fit TRBD1. CDR3 size: 15 residues. V lost 6 bases and J lost 0; bases outside the gene matches: 3. Germline V gives CDR1 SNHLY, CDR2 FYNNEI. CDR3 residues: CASSEQGASYNEQFF. CDR3 coding DNA: TGTGCCAGCAGCGAACAGGGGGCCTCCTACAATGAGCAGTTCTTC.

In this sample, this clonotype turned up a few times. This chain links TRBV12-3 or TRBV12-4 with TRBJ2-6, with D perhaps given as TRBD1 or TRBD2 (5 bases each). The CDR3 length is 15 residues. V was clipped by 3 bases and J by 2 bases, with 8 bases between them. The CDR3 region has the DNA TGTGCCAGCAGTTTTGTGGGGGCTGGGGCCAACGTCCTGACTTTC. This translates into CASSFVGAGANVLTF.

The rearrangement links TRBV9 to TRBJ2-1; 11 nucleotides match TRBD1. CDR3 size: 16 residues. Germline loops: CDR1 SGDLS, CDR2 YYNGEE. V shed 4 bases and J 1 base; nucleotides not matched to a gene: 4. The CDR3 DNA follows: TGTGCCAGCAGCAAACGGGACAGGGGGTCCTACAATGAGCAGTTCTTC. Amino acid sequence: CASSKRDRGSYNEQFF.

J is TRBJ1-2 and V is TRBV6-5, with TRBD1 as a possible D gene (6 bases). The CDR3 runs to 15 residues. Germline V gene sequence: CDR1 MNHEY, CDR2 SVGAGI. The germline V and J ends were trimmed by 0 bases and 3 bases, with 11 bases remaining between them. In DNA form, the CDR3 reads TGTGCCAGCAGTTACTCGGCAGGGGCAGACTATGGCTACACCTTC. Its protein product is CASSYSAGADYGYTF.

The sample holds one count of this clonotype. The V gene is TRBV28, the J gene TRBJ2-7, with 8 bases fitting TRBD1. Germline V gene sequence: CDR1 MDHEN, CDR2 SYDVKM. The CDR3 spans 15 residues. Trimming at V came to 4 bases and at J to 2 bases, leaving 7 bases not matched to a gene. The CDR3 DNA reads as TGTGCCAGCAGTTCCCCGGGACAGGTTCCCTACGAGCAGTACTTC. Its protein product is CASSSPGQVPYEQYF.

This clonotype has just a few counts. The rearrangement joins TRBV9 to TRBJ2-2, with D unclear. There are 15 residues in the CDR3. CDR1 and CDR2 from the germline V gene are SGDLS and YYNGEE. Trimming cost V 2 bases and J 0 bases, with 8 bases left between them. DNA for the CDR3: TGTGCCAGCAGCGTTACAGTTTCGAACACCGGGGAGCTGTTTTTT. This translates into CASSVTVSNTGELFF.

J is TRBJ2-5 and V is TRBV20-1, with TRBD2 identical over 10 bases. The DNA end lines up better with TRBJ2-7; the J call may be wrong. Germline V CDR1 and CDR2: DFQATT, SNEGSKA (reference sequence). The length of the CDR3 is 13 residues. CDR3 protein: CSAIVLAGYEQYF. The CDR3 coding sequence is TGCAGTGCAATAGTACTAGCGGGGTACGAGCAGTACTTC.

The chain links TRBV24-1 to TRBJ1-1, with D maybe TRBD1 (5 bases). CDR3 size: 16 residues. V lost 3 bases, J lost 2 bases, and 15 bases lay in between. Per the germline V gene, CDR1 is KGHDR and CDR2 is SFDVKD. The CDR3 sequence is CATSDPPSTVNTEAFF. CDR3 nucleotide sequence: TGTGCCACCAGTGATCCCCCGTCGACAGTTAACACTGAAGCTTTCTTT.

The chain links TRBV6-2 or TRBV6-3 to TRBJ2-5; D is possibly TRBD1 (5 bases). CDR3 length: 15 amino acids. Trimming removed 0 bases at V and 0 bases at J, with 8 bases between. Looked up from germline, CDR1 is MNHEY and CDR2 is SVGEGT. The CDR3 DNA reads TGTGCCAGCAGTTACTCGACAGCTTACCAAGAGACCCAGTACTTC. As protein: CASSYSTAYQETQYF.

As for this clonotype: An end of the junction differs from the germline gene, which may be a read error. The chain is built from TRBV3-1 and TRBJ2-4; D not certain. TRBJ2-5 explains the end of the DNA better; the J call may be wrong. The CDR3 loop spans 13 amino acids. Germline V gives CDR1 LGHDT, CDR2 YNNKEL (reference sequence). The CDR3 loop is CASALVPQGTQYF. As DNA, the CDR3 is TGCGCCAGCGCTCTAGTGCCACAAGGGACCCAGTACTTC.

This clonotype was seen only once. An end of the junction differs from the germline gene, which may be a read error. This chain connects TRBV9 to TRBJ2-4, with D possibly called TRBD1 or TRBD2 (5 bases each). The J call is uncertain, as TRBJ2-5 better fits the DNA end. The germline V gene encodes CDR1 SGDLS and CDR2 YYNGEE. The CDR3 consists of 15 residues. The CDR3 loop reads CAGSVAGAVQETQYF. The CDR3 coding sequence is TGTGCCGGCAGCGTAGCCGGGGCCGTCCAAGAGACCCAGTACTTC.

This clonotype appeared a few times. The chain combines TRBV3-1 with TRBJ2-1; D remains ambiguous. Germline V gives CDR1 LGHDT, CDR2 YNNKEL (reference sequence). Trimming removed 1 base at V and 7 bases at J, with 11 bases between. The CDR3 sequence is 14 residues long. The CDR3 sequence: CASSQVMGGNEQFF. CDR3 nucleotides: TGTGCCAGCAGCCAAGTGATGGGCGGTAATGAGCAGTTCTTC.

This clonotype showed up just once. CDR3 in amino acids: CASSSTSGGVADTQYF. The CDR3 DNA reads TGCGCCAGCAGCTCGACTAGCGGGGGCGTGGCAGATACGCAGTATTTT. The chain links TRBV5-1 to TRBJ2-3, with 12 bases fitting TRBD2. Germline V gene lookup returns CDR1 SGHRS and CDR2 YFSETQ. The CDR3 sequence is 16 residues long. V lost 3 bases and J lost 4; bases outside the gene matches: 6.

Worth noting for this clonotype: Since the CDR3 does not end with the conserved phenylalanine or tryptophan, this likely comes from a read error. The chain joins TRBV12-3 or TRBV12-4 to TRBJ2-3; no definite D call. With 2 bases removed from V and 0 bases from J, the gap between germline ends came to 12 bases. This CDR3 spans 16 amino acids. The CDR3 region is CASSLTGRISTDTQYS. The DNA for the CDR3 is TGTGCCAGCAGTTTAACCGGCAGAATTAGCACAGATACGCAGTATTCC.

A few counts support this clonotype. This chain links TRBV4-3 with TRBJ2-1, with TRBD1 as a possible D gene (6 bases). This CDR3 is built from 16 residues. Germline CDR1 LGHNA, CDR2 YSLEER. Trimming left V 1 base short and J 7 bases short, with 17 bases between. The CDR3 sequence: CASSQVPGTFGNEQFF. DNA for the CDR3: TGCGCCAGCAGCCAAGTGCCCGGGACATTTGGGAATGAGCAGTTCTTC.

This clonotype was recorded a few times. The gene calls are TRBV29-1 and TRBJ2-1, with TRBD2 as a possible D gene (6 bases). This CDR3 is built from 14 residues. In germline, CDR1 is SQVTM, CDR2 ANQGSEA. Trimming stripped 7 bases from V and 5 bases from J, with 18 bases between. DNA for the CDR3: TGCAGCGGGAGCCAAGGGTCGGGGGACAATGAGCAGTTCTTC. As protein: CSGSQGSGDNEQFF.

V gene TRBV6-5 combines with J gene TRBJ2-3, with D unresolved. V was trimmed by 0 bases and J by 2 bases, leaving 9 bases between them. This CDR3 contains 15 residues. Germline assignment: CDR1 MNHEY and CDR2 SVGAGI. In DNA, the CDR3 is TGTGCCAGCAGTTACTCGAACCAGAACACAGATACGCAGTATTTT. Encoded protein: CASSYSNQNTDTQYF.

V usage is TRBV29-1 and J usage is TRBJ2-5, with TRBD2 matching over 10 bases. CDR1 and CDR2 from the germline V gene are SQVTM and ANQGSEA. The CDR3 is made up of 16 amino acids. Germline trimming cut 4 bases from V and 4 bases from J; bases unmatched to any gene: 12. CDR3 loop: CSVAPLAGPGGETQYF. DNA of the CDR3: TGCAGCGTTGCTCCACTAGCGGGGCCCGGGGGAGAGACCCAGTACTTC.

The V call is TRBV12-3 or TRBV12-4, the J call TRBJ1-6; a possible D gene is TRBD1 (5 bases). Trimming removed 2 bases at V and 9 bases at J, with 14 bases between. CDR3 size: 15 residues. The CDR3 sequence is CASSLRGTPSSPLHF. CDR3 in DNA: TGTGCCAGCAGTTTAAGGGGAACCCCTAGTTCACCCCTCCACTTT.

In its sample, this clonotype was seen once. The chain recombines TRBV20-1 with TRBJ2-3; the D gene is possibly TRBD1 (6 bases). The germline V and J ends were trimmed by 1 base and 6 bases, with 17 bases remaining between them. The germline gives CDR1 DFQATT, CDR2 SNEGSKA (reference sequence). This CDR3 is 15 amino acids long. The CDR3 is CSARGGQRRRDTQYF. The CDR3 region has the DNA TGCAGTGCTAGAGGTGGACAGAGGAGGAGGGATACGCAGTATTTT.

V and J are TRBV6-6 and TRBJ1-1; D is ambiguous. This CDR3 is built from 13 residues. CDR1 MNHNY and CDR2 SVGAGI come from the germline V gene (reference sequence). The germline V and J ends were trimmed by 0 bases and 8 bases, with 10 bases remaining between them. The DNA of the CDR3 is TGTGCCAGCAGTTACTCCGCGGCGTCAGAAGCTTTCTTT. Translated: CASSYSAASEAFF.

This rearrangement joins TRBV12-3 or TRBV12-4 to TRBJ2-7, with D possibly matching TRBD1 (5 bases). V was shortened by 2 bases and J by 2 bases, with 13 bases between the two germline ends. The CDR3 spans 15 residues. CDR3 DNA: TGTGCCAGCAGTTTATGGGGCCATCAAACCTACGAGCAGTACTTC. Its protein product is CASSLWGHQTYEQYF.

The chain recombines TRBV24-1 with TRBJ2-2; TRBD1 aligns across 8 bases. Germline V CDR1 and CDR2: KGHDR, SFDVKD. The length of the CDR3 is 16 residues. V shed 9 bases, J shed 5 bases, and the junction held 13 bases outside the gene matches. The CDR3 DNA reads as TGTGCCACCCAACCCGGACAGGGACGGAAAACCGGGGAGCTGTTTTTT. It specifies CATQPGQGRKTGELFF.

The rearrangement uses TRBV5-1 and TRBJ2-1; the D call may be TRBD1 or TRBD2 (5 bases each). This CDR3 comprises 17 residues. The V gene's germline CDR1 is SGHRS and CDR2 YFSETQ. V was cut by 2 bases and J by 8 bases, with 23 bases left in between. The CDR3 coding sequence is TGCGCCAGCAGCTTCTTCCCGGGACGCTTAAATATGGATGAGCAGTTCTTC. Encoded protein: CASSFFPGRLNMDEQFF.

This clonotype appeared a single time. The chain uses TRBV15 and TRBJ2-6; 8 bases line up with TRBD1. The CDR3 totals 18 residues. V trimming: 3 bases; J trimming: 4 bases; junction bases outside the gene matches: 11. Per the germline V gene, CDR1 is LNHNV and CDR2 is YYDKDF (reference sequence). In DNA form, the CDR3 reads TGTGCCACCAGCAGGGCGGGACAGGCCAAAATCGGGGCCAACGTCCTGACTTTC. Amino acids: CATSRAGQAKIGANVLTF.

Only one count was recorded for this clonotype. This sequence joins TRBV12-3 or TRBV12-4 and TRBJ2-5, with D hard to call. The CDR3 has 13 residues. Trimming stripped 1 base from V and 5 bases from J, with 8 bases between. CDR3 protein: CASSLVNRETQYF. In DNA form, the CDR3 reads TGTGCCAGCAGTTTAGTGAACCGGGAGACCCAGTACTTC.

This clonotype was picked up a small number of times. The chain uses TRBV20-1 and TRBJ2-5, with 8 bases that match TRBD2. The ends lost 5 bases at V and 0 bases at J; junction bases unmatched: 5. CDR1 DFQATT and CDR2 SNEGSKA come from the germline V gene (reference sequence). CDR3 length equals 14 residues. The CDR3 DNA reads as TGCAGTGCTGACCCGACTAGCGACCAAGAGACCCAGTACTTC. Protein product: CSADPTSDQETQYF.

This clonotype was observed a few times. The chain couples TRBV4-2 to TRBJ2-7; unclear D gene. The V and J ends lost 1 base and 4 bases respectively, with 14 bases between them. Germline CDR1 reads LGHNA; CDR2 reads YNFKEQ. The CDR3 consists of 15 residues. The CDR3 bases are TGTGCCAGCAGCCAAGCTTCGGAGAATGGGTACGAGCAGTACTTC. Residues: CASSQASENGYEQYF.

CDR3 DNA: TGTGCCAACAGCCCCGACAGGGGCGAAGGCGGGGAGCTGTTTTTT. Translation: CANSPDRGEGGELFF. The chain employs TRBV21-1 and TRBJ2-2; whether TRBD1, the table's D call, matches the DNA was not checked. TRBV21-1 is a pseudogene segment. This CDR3 comprises 15 residues.